The 20 T cell receptor beta chains below were found in one sample sequenced in a study of T cell repertoires in cytomegalovirus infection. No antigen has been identified for these receptors. TCRdb reprocessed the reads via MiXCR and lists one record per CDR3 protein. The data contain 800,000 to 950,000 distinct CDR3 sequences, approximately 30% of them singletons. Sequenced here: cultured CD8+ T cells from PBMCs, sampled from culture after CMV antigen stimulation. All receptors derive from a human donor in good health (CMV status not recorded). Some clones in this sample may be carry-over from other donors' samples.

The chain couples TRBV6-5 to TRBJ1-1, with D uncertain. The V gene lost 5 bases and the J gene lost 0 bases, with 13 bases spanning the gap. The length of the CDR3 is 15 residues. Germline CDR1 and CDR2: MNHEY and SVGAGI. The CDR3 loop reads CASSDFVSMNTEAFF. The CDR3 region has the DNA TGTGCCAGCAGTGACTTTGTGAGCATGAACACTGAAGCTTTCTTT.

The chain is built from TRBV6-2 or TRBV6-3 and TRBJ1-4; D possibly corresponds to TRBD1 (5 bases). CDR1 is MNHEY and CDR2 is SVGEGT in the germline V gene. This CDR3 spans 17 amino acids. V gave up 4 bases and J gave up 5 bases, with 20 bases separating them. CDR3 residues: CASSSGTQGRHNEKLFF. The CDR3 nucleotides are TGTGCCAGCAGTTCCGGGACCCAGGGCCGGCACAATGAAAAACTGTTTTTT.

The chain employs TRBV6-5 and TRBJ2-7; 7 nucleotides line up with TRBD1. Germline trimming cut 5 bases from V and 3 bases from J; bases unmatched to any gene: 7. The CDR3 extends over 14 amino acids. CDR1 and CDR2 (germline): MNHEY, SVGAGI. The CDR3 region is CASSHPTGIYEQYF. The CDR3 DNA is TGTGCCAGCAGTCACCCGACAGGGATCTACGAGCAGTACTTC.

The sample holds one count of this clonotype. This sequence joins TRBV7-9 and TRBJ2-5; D possibly corresponds to TRBD2 (6 bases). Germline lookup yields CDR1 SEHNR and CDR2 FQNEAQ (reference sequence). V gave up 5 bases and J gave up 2 bases, with 21 bases separating them. CDR3 length: 17 amino acids. CDR3 loop: CASSRGAGQGLQETQYF. The CDR3 region has the DNA TGTGCCAGCAGCAGGGGAGCGGGCCAGGGCCTACAAGAGACCCAGTACTTC.

At least ten counts were recorded for this clonotype. The V call is TRBV20-1, the J call TRBJ2-3, with no clear D. V gave up 1 base and J gave up 0 bases, with 8 bases separating them. Germline V gene data show CDR1 as DFQATT and CDR2 as SNEGSKA (reference sequence). CDR3 size: 14 residues. The CDR3: CSARVEPSTDTQYF. The CDR3 DNA is TGCAGTGCTAGAGTAGAGCCTAGCACAGATACGCAGTATTTT.

At least ten counts were recorded for this clonotype. The chain joins TRBV19 to TRBJ1-2; possible D gene TRBD1, 6 bases. Germline CDR1 is LNHDA and CDR2 is SQIVND (reference sequence). CDR3 length: 15 residues. The V end lost 5 bases, the J end lost 3 bases, and 16 bases lay between the germline ends. CDR3 in DNA: TGTGCCAGTAGTGCATGGACAGACCAGGACTATGGCTACACCTTC. Its protein product is CASSAWTDQDYGYTF.

This clonotype has ten or more counts. J is TRBJ2-2 and V is TRBV6-2 or TRBV6-3, with D perhaps being TRBD1 or TRBD2 (6 bases each). CDR1 is MNHEY and CDR2 is SVGEGT in the germline V gene. CDR3 length: 15 amino acids. V shed 6 bases and J shed 4 bases, with 15 bases lying between them. This CDR3 reads CASRGWGALTGELFF. CDR3 nucleotides: TGTGCCAGCAGAGGATGGGGGGCACTCACCGGGGAGCTGTTTTTT.

The gene calls are TRBV29-1 and TRBJ1-1, with D unclear. Germline assignment: CDR1 SQVTM and CDR2 ANQGSEA. V was pared by 6 bases and J by 1 base, with 15 bases between. The CDR3 sequence is 14 residues long. The CDR3 loop is CSVFPRAWNTEAFF. The CDR3 DNA follows: TGCAGCGTCTTTCCCCGGGCCTGGAACACTGAAGCTTTCTTT. The entire variable domain, with the rest obtained from reference TRBV29-1 and TRBJ1-1, is as follows: SAVISQKPSRDICQRGTSLTIQCQVDSQVTMMFWYRQQPGQSLTLIATANQGSEATYESGFVIDKFPISRPNLTFSTLTVSNMSPEDSSIYLCSVFPRAWNTEAFFGQGTRLTVV.

The table lists this clonotype with a few counts. CDR3 loop: CASSPGRREQFF. The CDR3, as DNA: TGTGCCAGCAGCCCTGGACGGAGGGAGCAGTTCTTC. The chain combines TRBV7-9 with TRBJ2-1, with a tentative D call TRBD2 (5 bases). The germline gives CDR1 SEHNR, CDR2 FQNEAQ (reference sequence). Deletions cut 5 bases from V and 10 bases from J, with 12 bases between. This CDR3 comprises 12 residues.

This clonotype was seen many times. This chain links TRBV7-8 with TRBJ1-6; 7 nucleotides line up with TRBD1. The germline gives CDR1 SGHVS, CDR2 FQNEAQ. The CDR3 runs 19 residues. Unmatched junction bases numbered 8, after V lost 0 bases and J lost 0 bases. CDR3 in amino acids: CASSLAGTDYSSYNSPLHF. The CDR3 region has the DNA TGTGCCAGCAGCTTAGCCGGGACAGACTATAGCTCCTATAATTCACCCCTCCACTTT. The full variable domain, with the rest looked up from reference TRBV7-8 and TRBJ1-6, is GAGVSQSPRYKVAKRGQDVALRCDPISGHVSLFWYQQALGQGPEFLTYFQNEAQLDKSGLPSDRFFAERPEGSVSTLKIQRTQQEDSAVYLCASSLAGTDYSSYNSPLHFGNGTRLTVT.

This clonotype appeared a few times. The V gene is TRBV4-3, the J gene TRBJ2-2; no firm D call. Trimming removed 0 bases at V and 6 bases at J, with 11 bases between. The germline gives CDR1 LGHNA, CDR2 YSLEER. This CDR3 comprises 15 residues. CDR3 nucleotides: TGCGCCAGCAGCCAAGATTGGCAGGTCCCCGGGGAGCTGTTTTTT. This encodes CASSQDWQVPGELFF.

This clonotype has just a few counts. This chain joins TRBV4-1 and TRBJ1-1, with D unresolved. Germline V gene data show CDR1 as MGHRA and CDR2 as YSYEKL. Trimming shortened V by 1 base and J by 3 bases, and 15 bases separated the two germline ends. The CDR3 contains 16 residues. The CDR3 nucleotides read TGCGCCAGCAGCCAAGCCTCGGGCAGGCTCGACACTGAAGCTTTCTTT. It specifies CASSQASGRLDTEAFF.

The CDR3 spells CASSAGQINAEAFF. The DNA for the CDR3 is TGTGCCAGCAGCGCGGGACAGATCAACGCTGAAGCTTTCTTT. The chain uses TRBV5-5 and TRBJ1-1, with TRBD1 identical over 7 bases. Germline CDR1 reads SGHKS; CDR2 reads YYEKEE (reference sequence). This CDR3 is built from 14 residues. J was trimmed by 6 bases and V by 4 bases; bases with no gene match: 9.

The chain links TRBV7-6 to TRBJ2-3; 9 bases are a match to TRBD2. Trimming cost V 2 bases and J 0 bases; bases outside gene matches: 3. Germline V gene data show CDR1 as SGHVS and CDR2 as FNYEAQ. This CDR3 is built from 16 residues. CDR3 protein: CASSLKRGASTDTQYF. The DNA for the CDR3 is TGTGCCAGCAGCTTAAAGCGGGGGGCAAGCACAGATACGCAGTATTTT.

This clonotype has more than one count but fewer than ten. The chain combines TRBV6-2 or TRBV6-3 with TRBJ1-2; D call uncertain. This CDR3 has 12 residues. V lost 0 bases to trimming and J lost 4 bases, with 3 bases between them. The V gene's germline CDR1 is MNHEY and CDR2 SVGEGT. The CDR3 DNA sequence: TGTGCCAGCAGTTACTCGTCCTATGGCTACACCTTC. Translation gives CASSYSSYGYTF.

This clonotype has a handful of counts. This chain joins TRBV11-1 and TRBJ2-5, with D possibly being TRBD1 or TRBD2 (5 bases each). Germline CDR1 reads SGHAT; CDR2 reads FQDESV (reference sequence). Between the trimmed V and J ends, which lost 4 bases and 3 bases, there was a span of 15 bases. The CDR3 covers 15 residues. The CDR3 DNA reads TGTGCCAGCAGCTCCCCGGGGCCATGGGAAGAGACCCAGTACTTC. Its protein is CASSSPGPWEETQYF.

This clonotype has just a few counts. The chain has TRBV19 and TRBJ2-7; TRBD2 is a possible D gene (5 bases). Trimming left V 5 bases short and J 4 bases short, with 12 bases between. The germline V gene has CDR1 LNHDA and CDR2 SQIVND (reference sequence). The CDR3 length is 13 residues. Written as DNA, the CDR3 is TGTGCCAGTAGTCTCTTCCGGGGTTACGAGCAGTACTTC. It codes for CASSLFRGYEQYF.

Ten or more counts support this clonotype. The chain is built from TRBV7-9 and TRBJ1-1; D gene uncertain. Trimming pared 5 bases from V and 3 bases from J, leaving 16 bases between. This CDR3 is built from 15 residues. From germline, CDR1 is SEHNR and CDR2 FQNEAQ (reference sequence). The CDR3, as DNA: TGTGCCAGCAGCCCGGGGTCTCCGGGTTACACTGAAGCTTTCTTT. Residues: CASSPGSPGYTEAFF.

The J gene is TRBJ1-5, the V gene TRBV7-6, with D tentatively TRBD1 (5 bases). V was pared by 0 bases and J by 5 bases, with 11 bases between. There are 15 residues in the CDR3. Germline CDR1 and CDR2: SGHVS and FNYEAQ. CDR3 sequence reads: CASSLAAGADQPQHF. The CDR3 coding sequence is TGTGCCAGCAGCTTAGCGGCCGGGGCAGATCAGCCCCAGCATTTT.

The CDR3 DNA sequence: TGCGCCAGCAGCCGATATCCAAATGAGCAGTTCTTC. As protein: CASSRYPNEQFF. The V call is TRBV4-1, the J call TRBJ2-1; no reliable D call. Germline-derived CDR1 and CDR2 are MGHRA and YSYEKL. CDR3 size: 12 residues. V gave up 4 bases and J gave up 7 bases, with 8 bases separating them.